This TCR beta chain is drawn from a study of early T cells in non-severe SARS-CoV-2 infection. Study details: It was bulk RNA from unsorted whole blood that was sequenced, and the chains were unpaired.

Notes on the study in general: The study's VDJdb matching favored anti-spike CD8 responses and missed private and CD4 specificities.

This clonotype was found a few times. The target antigen is unknown. Individual cDNA molecules were tagged with unique molecular identifiers. TCRdb used MiXCR to reprocess the 5' RACE reads, holding one entry per CDR3 protein. The table records around 77,000 distinct CDR3 sequences, around 12% of them present only once. Trimming removed 1 base from V and 8 bases from J; junction bases left unmatched: 7. The CDR3 is 15 amino acids. CDR1 LGHNA and CDR2 YNFKEQ come from the germline V gene. This material consisted of whole blood, taken at baseline. The origin of this receptor is an adult who was a healthcare worker with PCR-confirmed SARS-CoV-2 infection or an uninfected control (not recorded which). The donor label of this sample is uncertain. The chain has TRBV4-2 and TRBJ2-1; 8 nucleotides match TRBD2. CDR3 DNA sequence: TGTGCCAGCAGCCAAGGGAGCGGGGGAACGGATGAGCAGTTCTTC. It encodes CASSQGSGGTDEQFF.